These 28 T cell receptor beta chains were all obtained from the same sample, sequenced in a study of cytomegalovirus exposure and HLA in healthy donors. Researchers ran the PCR with 60 Vbeta and 13 Jbeta primers. TCRdb's copy holds only in-frame clones and misses some; the assay was immunoSEQ multiplex PCR. The sample has roughly 190,000 clones; around 82% are singletons. The specimen was PBMCs. The receptor set was obtained from a man in his late teens or twenties in good health and CMV-seronegative.

This clone was observed a handful of times. The chain couples TRBV19 to TRBJ1-1; a weak D match, TRBD1 (5 bases). Germline CDR1 is LNHDA and CDR2 is SQIVND (reference sequence). There are 13 residues in the CDR3. Trimming removed 6 bases at V and 4 bases at J, with 12 bases between. CDR3 DNA: TGTGCCAGTAGGGCAGGGTATAGCACTGAAGCTTTCTTT. Encoded protein: CASRAGYSTEAFF.

The chain has TRBV7-9 and TRBJ2-5; possibly TRBD1 for D (6 bases). Germline loops: CDR1 SEHNR, CDR2 FQNEAQ (reference sequence). CDR3 length: 14 amino acids. V was pared by 8 bases and J by 1 base, with 14 bases between. Here the CDR3 reads CASLRGQFQETQYF. As DNA, the CDR3 is TGTGCCAGCCTACGTGGACAGTTCCAAGAGACCCAGTACTTC.

The sample holds one count of this clone. The chain employs TRBV27 and TRBJ1-2, with unresolved D. The CDR3 consists of 16 residues. Germline V lookup: CDR1 MNHEY, CDR2 SMNVEV (reference sequence). The V and J ends lost 5 bases and 3 bases respectively, with 19 bases between them. The CDR3 DNA sequence: TGTGCCAGCAGTATCCTCCCACCTACCAGGCACTATGGCTACACCTTC. Its translation: CASSILPPTRHYGYTF.

This chain uses TRBV29-1 with TRBJ2-2; 11 nucleotides match TRBD1. Germline CDR1 and CDR2: SQVTM and ANQGSEA. Trimming removed 7 bases from V and 7 bases from J; junction bases left unmatched: 11. This CDR3 contains 15 residues. The CDR3 reads CSAESRDRGVGELFF. CDR3 sequence (DNA): TGCAGCGCCGAGTCCCGGGACAGGGGGGTCGGGGAGCTGTTTTTT.

The chain is built from TRBV2 and TRBJ2-1; TRBD1 matches at 8 bases. Per germline, CDR1 SNHLY and CDR2 FYNNEI. The CDR3 covers 16 residues. The V and J ends lost 0 bases and 5 bases, in that order; junction bases with no gene match: 6. The CDR3 reads CASSEAVGTGDNEQFF. The CDR3 bases are TGTGCCAGCAGTGAAGCTGTAGGGACAGGAGACAATGAGCAGTTCTTC.

The V call is TRBV25-1, the J call TRBJ1-2, with D possibly TRBD1 on 6 matching bases. Germline CDR1 is MGHDK and CDR2 is SYGVNS. The CDR3 runs to 12 residues. The germline V and J ends were trimmed by 3 bases and 6 bases, with 8 bases remaining between them. CDR3 sequence reads: CASSDTGHGYTF. The CDR3 nucleotides are TGTGCCAGCAGTGATACAGGGCATGGCTACACCTTC.

V gene TRBV23-1 combines with J gene TRBJ2-7, with a tentative D call TRBD2 (6 bases). TRBV23-1 has ORF status, its function being uncertain. V was clipped by 6 bases and J by 9 bases, with 18 bases between them. CDR3 length equals 13 residues. CDR3 bases: TGCGCCAGCAGCCCCGCCGGGACTGGGTGGCAGTACTTC. Amino acid sequence: CASSPAGTGWQYF.

The DNA for the CDR3 is TGTGCCAGTATAGGGAGAGGCCCTCGCGAGCAGTACTTC. This gives the protein CASIGRGPREQYF. V is TRBV19 and J is TRBJ2-7, with a tentative D call TRBD2 (5 bases). With 7 bases removed from V and 6 bases from J, the gap between germline ends came to 16 bases. CDR3 length: 13 residues. Germline V lookup: CDR1 LNHDA, CDR2 SQIVND (reference sequence).

The V gene is TRBV7-9, the J gene TRBJ2-2; 7 bases align to TRBD1. Trimming at V came to 8 bases and at J to 0 bases, leaving 12 bases not matched to a gene. The CDR3 extends over 17 amino acids. Germline V CDR1 and CDR2: SEHNR, FQNEAQ (reference sequence). CDR3 sequence: CASEPRGQISNTGELFF. CDR3 in DNA: TGTGCCAGCGAGCCAAGGGGGCAGATATCGAACACCGGGGAGCTGTTTTTT.

The chain couples TRBV27 to TRBJ1-1, with D tentatively TRBD1 (5 bases). This CDR3 comprises 13 residues. Trimming removed 3 bases at V and 8 bases at J, with 13 bases between. Per germline, CDR1 MNHEY and CDR2 SMNVEV (reference sequence). In DNA form, the CDR3 reads TGTGCCAGCAGTTTCCTAGACAGAAACGAAGCTTTCTTT. This encodes CASSFLDRNEAFF.

This clone showed up just once. The chain uses TRBV7-9 and TRBJ2-7; 7 bases fit TRBD1. This CDR3 comprises 16 residues. CDR1 SEHNR and CDR2 FQNEAQ come from the germline V gene (reference sequence). V trimming: 4 bases; J trimming: 1 base; junction bases outside the gene matches: 10. The CDR3 DNA sequence: TGTGCCAGCAGCTGGGACCGGGACAGTCCTTCCTACGAGCAGTACTTC. This encodes CASSWDRDSPSYEQYF.

The V call is TRBV4-1, the J call TRBJ2-1; possible D gene TRBD1, 6 bases. CDR1 is MGHRA, CDR2 YSYEKL, per germline. Trimming left V 2 bases short and J 4 bases short, with 9 bases between. CDR3 length: 14 amino acids. Here the CDR3 reads CASSQQQGYNEQFF. CDR3 coding DNA: TGCGCCAGCAGCCAACAACAGGGTTACAATGAGCAGTTCTTC.

The V gene is TRBV9, the J gene TRBJ1-3; unclear D gene. Germline V gene lookup returns CDR1 SGDLS and CDR2 YYNGEE. The CDR3 is made up of 14 amino acids. V lost 0 bases to trimming and J lost 0 bases, with 4 bases between them. CDR3 region: CASSVDNSGNTIYF. For the CDR3, the DNA is TGTGCCAGCAGCGTAGATAACTCTGGAAACACCATATATTTT.

This clone was observed once. The chain has TRBV2 and TRBJ2-5; TRBD1 agrees at 8 bases. The CDR3 consists of 14 residues. Germline CDR1 is SNHLY and CDR2 is FYNNEI. V shed 6 bases, J shed 4 bases, and the junction held 7 bases outside the gene matches. The CDR3 nucleotides read TGTGCCAGCAGCCGGACAGGGCCGGGAGAGACCCAGTACTTC. Translated, it gives CASSRTGPGETQYF.

This clone was counted only a few times. This chain connects TRBV7-9 to TRBJ2-3, with TRBD2 matching 11 bases. Per germline, CDR1 SEHNR and CDR2 FQNEAQ (reference sequence). Losses at the gene ends were 5 bases for V and 2 bases for J; bases not matched to a gene: 9. The CDR3 contains 17 residues. The CDR3 bases are TGTGCCAGCAGCGCCACGACTAGCGGGATATACACAGATACGCAGTATTTT. It translates to CASSATTSGIYTDTQYF.

This clone was found once. One end of the junction is discordant with germline, which a read error may explain. CDR3 residues: CTSNGPGQGIYEQYF. The CDR3 DNA follows: TGTACCAGTAACGGGCCGGGACAGGGGATCTACGAGCAGTACTTC. The chain uses TRBV19 and TRBJ2-7; 10 nucleotides agree with TRBD1. Per the germline V gene, CDR1 is LNHDA and CDR2 is SQIVND (reference sequence). CDR3 length equals 15 residues.

V gene TRBV9 combines with J gene TRBJ1-2, with 8 positions matching TRBD1. Germline CDR1 and CDR2: SGDLS and YYNGEE. The ends lost 3 bases at V and 2 bases at J; junction bases unmatched: 0. The CDR3 spans 13 residues. As DNA, the CDR3 is TGTGCCAGCAGCGGGACAGGGAACTATGGCTACACCTTC. It specifies CASSGTGNYGYTF.

This sequence joins TRBV7-9 and TRBJ2-7, with TRBD1 identical over 11 bases. The CDR3 loop spans 15 amino acids. The junction had 9 bases not matched to a gene; V was cut back by 5 bases and J by 6 bases. Germline CDR1 is SEHNR and CDR2 is FQNEAQ (reference sequence). DNA for the CDR3: TGTGCCAGCAGCCCCAGGGACAGGGGGACGGCCGAGCAGTACTTC. This translates into CASSPRDRGTAEQYF. Based on the CDR3 plus reference TRBV7-9 and TRBJ2-7, the full variable domain is DTGVSQNPRHKITKRGQNVTFRCDPISEHNRLYWYRQTLGQGPEFLTYFQNEAQLEKSRLLSDRFSAERPKGSFSTLEIQRTEQGDSAMYLCASSPRDRGTAEQYFGPGTRLTVT.

This clone was detected a few times. The rearrangement links TRBV6-5 to TRBJ1-2; the match to TRBD1 covers 7 bases. The CDR3 sequence is 14 residues long. J lost 1 base, V lost 6 bases, and 5 bases had no gene match. The germline CDR1 and CDR2 sequences are MNHEY and SVGAGI. The CDR3 is CASRARQGNYGYTF. The CDR3 DNA sequence: TGTGCCAGCAGGGCTCGACAGGGTAACTATGGCTACACCTTC.

V gene TRBV7-2 combines with J gene TRBJ1-2, with TRBD1 matching 8 bases. Germline V CDR1 and CDR2: SGHTA, FQGNSA. Trimming cost V 7 bases and J 2 bases; bases outside gene matches: 6. This CDR3 region has 14 residues. CDR3 residues: CASNRDRTNYGYTF. In nucleotides, the CDR3 is TGTGCCAGCAATCGGGACAGGACCAACTATGGCTACACCTTC.

The rearrangement links TRBV7-6 to TRBJ2-1; the D gene is possibly TRBD1 (5 bases). Trimming pared 0 bases from V and 4 bases from J, leaving 19 bases between. CDR1 is SGHVS, CDR2 FNYEAQ, per germline. This CDR3 contains 18 residues. The CDR3 region has the DNA TGTGCCAGCAGCTTAGCGGGGCTGGTTCCCAAACAATACAATGAGCAGTTCTTC. This gives the protein CASSLAGLVPKQYNEQFF. Drawing the rest from reference TRBV7-6 and TRBJ2-1, the complete variable domain is GAGVSQSPRYKVTKRGQDVALRCDPISGHVSLYWYRQALGQGPEFLTYFNYEAQQDKSGLPNDRFSAERPEGSISTLTIQRTEQRDSAMYRCASSLAGLVPKQYNEQFFGPGTRLTVL.

The chain recombines TRBV7-8 with TRBJ1-5, with D perhaps TRBD1 (5 bases). The CDR3 covers 14 residues. CDR1 is SGHVS and CDR2 is FQNEAQ in the germline V gene. The V gene lost 1 base and the J gene lost 5 bases, with 9 bases spanning the gap. The CDR3 nucleotides read TGTGCCAGCAGCTTAGGCGCGGGGGATCAGCCCCAGCATTTT. Translating it yields CASSLGAGDQPQHF.

The chain combines TRBV5-1 with TRBJ1-1; D is unclear. Germline CDR1 and CDR2: SGHRS and YFSETQ. V dropped 1 base and J dropped 5 bases, with 15 bases sitting between them. The CDR3 totals 15 residues. The CDR3 is CASSLSGGVLTEAFF. The CDR3 DNA is TGCGCCAGCAGCTTGAGCGGTGGGGTTCTGACTGAAGCTTTCTTT. Supplemented by reference TRBV5-1 and TRBJ1-1, the full variable domain reads KAGVTQTPRYLIKTRGQQVTLSCSPISGHRSVSWYQQTPGQGLQFLFEYFSETQRNKGNFPGRFSGRQFSNSRSEMNVSTLELGDSALYLCASSLSGGVLTEAFFGQGTRLTVV.

The V and J genes are TRBV7-9 and TRBJ1-5; 11 bases are a match to TRBD1. This CDR3 comprises 19 residues. V trimming: 5 bases; J trimming: 0 bases; junction bases outside the gene matches: 12. The V gene's germline CDR1 is SEHNR and CDR2 FQNEAQ (reference sequence). The CDR3 sequence: CASSPHGQGAGDSNQPQHF. CDR3 in DNA: TGTGCCAGCAGCCCACACGGACAGGGGGCTGGAGATAGCAATCAGCCCCAGCATTTT.

In the case of this clone: No DNA is shown, since the ends of the CDR3 on it are uncertain; the CDR3 is the one TCRdb lists. V gene TRBV21-1 combines with J gene TRBJ1-2; TRBD1 is the table's D call and was not checked against the DNA. TRBV21-1 is annotated as a pseudogene. Termini included, the CDR3 measures 17 amino acids. The CDR3 reads CASSKGFGTGSNYGYTF.

The rearrangement joins TRBV5-1 to TRBJ1-4; the D gene is possibly TRBD1 (6 bases). V lost 5 bases to trimming and J lost 4 bases, with 18 bases between them. This CDR3 spans 16 amino acids. Germline V gene data show CDR1 as SGHRS and CDR2 as YFSETQ. The CDR3 sequence: CASRLTGSSDNEKLFF. CDR3 coding DNA: TGCGCCAGCAGGTTGACAGGTTCGTCGGATAATGAAAAACTGTTTTTT.

This chain joins TRBV10-3 and TRBJ1-2, with 8 bases aligning to TRBD1. The CDR3 has 16 residues. J was trimmed by 8 bases and V by 4 bases; bases with no gene match: 15. In germline, CDR1 is ENHRY, CDR2 SYGVKD. The CDR3 bases are TGTGCCATCAGTGCAATGTCCATCCAGGGGGCGTGGGGCTACACCTTC. Protein sequence: CAISAMSIQGAWGYTF.

This sequence joins TRBV27 and TRBJ1-1; no clear D gene. Between the trimmed V and J ends, which lost 8 bases and 4 bases, there was a span of 20 bases. From germline, CDR1 is MNHEY and CDR2 SMNVEV (reference sequence). CDR3 length: 15 amino acids. DNA of the CDR3: TGTGCCAGCCTTTTAAGAGGGTCGATAGGCACTGAAGCTTTCTTT. The encoded protein is CASLLRGSIGTEAFF.